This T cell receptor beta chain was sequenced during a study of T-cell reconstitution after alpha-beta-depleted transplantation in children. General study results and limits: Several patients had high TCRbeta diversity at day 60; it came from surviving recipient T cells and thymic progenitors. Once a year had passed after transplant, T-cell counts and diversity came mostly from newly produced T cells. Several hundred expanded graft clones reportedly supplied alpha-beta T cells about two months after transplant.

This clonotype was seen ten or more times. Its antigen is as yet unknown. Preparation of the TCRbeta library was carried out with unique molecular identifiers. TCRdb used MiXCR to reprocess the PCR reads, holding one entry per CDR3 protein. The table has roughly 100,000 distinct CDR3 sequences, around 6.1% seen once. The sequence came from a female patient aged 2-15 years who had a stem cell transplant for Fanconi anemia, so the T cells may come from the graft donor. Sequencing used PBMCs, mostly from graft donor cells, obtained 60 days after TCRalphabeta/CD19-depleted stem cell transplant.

The CDR3 DNA reads as TGCAGCGGCACAGGGGGAGAGACCCAGTACTTC. Translating gives CSGTGGETQYF. This rearrangement joins TRBV29-1 to TRBJ2-5; 8 positions agree with TRBD1. V lost 7 bases to trimming and J lost 4 bases; unmatched junction nucleotides: 2. In germline, CDR1 is SQVTM, CDR2 ANQGSEA. The CDR3 is made up of 11 amino acids.